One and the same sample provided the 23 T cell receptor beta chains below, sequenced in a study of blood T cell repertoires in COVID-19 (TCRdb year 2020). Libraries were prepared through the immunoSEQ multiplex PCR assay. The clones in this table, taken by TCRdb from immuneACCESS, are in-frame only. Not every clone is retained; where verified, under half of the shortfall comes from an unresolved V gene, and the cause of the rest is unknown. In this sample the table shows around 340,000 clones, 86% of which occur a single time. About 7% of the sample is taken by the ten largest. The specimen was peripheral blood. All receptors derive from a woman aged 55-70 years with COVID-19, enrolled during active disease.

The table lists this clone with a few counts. In DNA, the CDR3 is TGTGCCAGCAGTGAACTAGGGGTAGGCCAGCCCCAGCATTTT. This translates into CASSELGVGQPQHF. This rearrangement joins TRBV6-1 to TRBJ1-5; D perhaps matches TRBD1 (5 bases). From germline, CDR1 is MNHNS and CDR2 SASEGT. The V gene lost 2 bases and the J gene lost 7 bases, with 12 bases spanning the gap. The length of the CDR3 is 14 residues.

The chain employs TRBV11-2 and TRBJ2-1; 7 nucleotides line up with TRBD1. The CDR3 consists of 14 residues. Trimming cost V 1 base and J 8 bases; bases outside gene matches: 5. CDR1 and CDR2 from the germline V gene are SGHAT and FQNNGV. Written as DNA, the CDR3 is TGTGCCAGCAGCTTAGTGACAGGGCTTGATGAGCAGTTCTTC. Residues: CASSLVTGLDEQFF.

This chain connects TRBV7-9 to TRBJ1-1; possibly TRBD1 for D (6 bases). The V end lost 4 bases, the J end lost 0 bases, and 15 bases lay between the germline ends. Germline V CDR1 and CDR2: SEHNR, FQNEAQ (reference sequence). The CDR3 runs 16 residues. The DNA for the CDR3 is TGTGCCAGCAGCTCCGACAGGATCCTCATGAACACTGAAGCTTTCTTT. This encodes CASSSDRILMNTEAFF.

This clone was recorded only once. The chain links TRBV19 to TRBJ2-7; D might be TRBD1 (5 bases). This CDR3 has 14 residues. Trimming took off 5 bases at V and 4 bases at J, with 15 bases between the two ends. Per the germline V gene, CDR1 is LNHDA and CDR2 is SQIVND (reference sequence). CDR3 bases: TGTGCCAGTAGTCCCCAGGGTTTACAGTACGAGCAGTACTTC. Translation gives CASSPQGLQYEQYF. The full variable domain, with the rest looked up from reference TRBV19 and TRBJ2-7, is DGGITQSPKYLFRKEGQNVTLSCEQNLNHDAMYWYRQDPGQGLRLIYYSQIVNDFQKGDIAEGYSVSREKKESFPLTVTSAQKNPTAFYLCASSPQGLQYEQYFGPGTRLTVT.

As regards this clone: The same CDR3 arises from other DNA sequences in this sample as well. The CDR3 nucleotides are TGCGCCAGCAGCTTGGTTTCTCTGAACACTGAAGCTTTCTTT. It translates to CASSLVSLNTEAFF. The rearrangement joins TRBV5-1 to TRBJ1-1; no firm D call. V dropped 0 bases and J dropped 0 bases, with 6 bases sitting between them. CDR3 length equals 14 residues. Germline V gene lookup returns CDR1 SGHRS and CDR2 YFSETQ.

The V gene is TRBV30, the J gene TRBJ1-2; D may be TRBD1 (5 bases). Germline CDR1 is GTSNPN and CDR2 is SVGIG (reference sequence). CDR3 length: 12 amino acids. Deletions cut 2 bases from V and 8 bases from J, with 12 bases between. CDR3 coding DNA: TGTGCCTGGAGTTATGGGGGAGGCGGCTACACCTTC. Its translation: CAWSYGGGGYTF.

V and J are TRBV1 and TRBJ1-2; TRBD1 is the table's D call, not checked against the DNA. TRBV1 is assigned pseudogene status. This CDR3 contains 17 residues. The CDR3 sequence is CTSSQEKSPQGDYGYTF. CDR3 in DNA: TGCACCAGCAGCCAGGAGAAAAGTCCGCAGGGTGACTATGGCTACACCTTC.

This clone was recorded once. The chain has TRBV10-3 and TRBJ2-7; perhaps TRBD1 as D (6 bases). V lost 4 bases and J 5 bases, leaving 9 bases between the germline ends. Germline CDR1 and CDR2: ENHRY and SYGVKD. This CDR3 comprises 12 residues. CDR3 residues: CAISVSGDEQYF. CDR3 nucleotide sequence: TGTGCCATCAGTGTGTCAGGGGACGAGCAGTACTTC.

The CDR3 bases are TGTGCCTGGGGGCTCGGACAGAATGGCTACACCTTC. Translation gives CAWGLGQNGYTF. This chain uses TRBV30 with TRBJ1-2; TRBD1 is a possible D gene (6 bases). Per the germline V gene, CDR1 is GTSNPN and CDR2 is SVGIG (reference sequence). This CDR3 contains 12 residues. The V end was cut by 5 bases, the J end by 6 bases, with 13 bases between.

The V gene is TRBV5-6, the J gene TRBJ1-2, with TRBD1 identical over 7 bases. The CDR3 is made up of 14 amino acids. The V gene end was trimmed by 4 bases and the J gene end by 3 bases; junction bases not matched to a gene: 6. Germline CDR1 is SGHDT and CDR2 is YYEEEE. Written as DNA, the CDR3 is TGTGCCAGCAGCAGGAGACAGGGCTACTATGGCTACACCTTC. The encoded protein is CASSRRQGYYGYTF.

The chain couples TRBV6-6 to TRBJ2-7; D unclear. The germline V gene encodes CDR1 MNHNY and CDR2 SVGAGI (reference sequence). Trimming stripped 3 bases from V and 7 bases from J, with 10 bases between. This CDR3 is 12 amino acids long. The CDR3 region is CASSYVRGEQYF. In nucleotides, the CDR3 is TGTGCCAGCAGTTATGTTCGAGGAGAGCAGTACTTC.

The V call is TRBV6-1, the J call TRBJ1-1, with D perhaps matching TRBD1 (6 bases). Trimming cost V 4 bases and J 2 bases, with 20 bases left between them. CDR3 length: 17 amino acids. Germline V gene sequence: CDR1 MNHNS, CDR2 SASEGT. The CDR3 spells CASSAQQGIPANTEAFF. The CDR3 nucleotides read TGTGCCAGCAGTGCCCAACAGGGTATCCCGGCCAACACTGAAGCTTTCTTT.

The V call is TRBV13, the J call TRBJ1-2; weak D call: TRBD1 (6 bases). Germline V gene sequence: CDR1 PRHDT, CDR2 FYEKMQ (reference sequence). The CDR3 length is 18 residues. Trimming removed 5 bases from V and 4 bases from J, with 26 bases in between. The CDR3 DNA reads TGTGCCAGCAGCAGTACAGTAACCCAGGGGCCACCAGGCTATGGCTACACCTTC. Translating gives CASSSTVTQGPPGYGYTF.

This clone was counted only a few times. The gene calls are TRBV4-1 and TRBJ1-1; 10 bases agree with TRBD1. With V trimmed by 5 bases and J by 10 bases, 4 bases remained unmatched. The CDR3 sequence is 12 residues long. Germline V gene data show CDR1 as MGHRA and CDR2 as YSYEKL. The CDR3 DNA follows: TGCGCCAGCAGCGGGACAGGGGAAGGAGCTTTCTTT. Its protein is CASSGTGEGAFF.

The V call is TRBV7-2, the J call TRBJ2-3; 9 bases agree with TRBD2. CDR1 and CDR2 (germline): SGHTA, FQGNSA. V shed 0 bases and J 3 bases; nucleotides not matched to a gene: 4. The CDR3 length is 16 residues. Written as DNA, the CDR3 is TGTGCCAGCAGCTTAGCGGGGCGGGGGGGAACAGATACGCAGTATTTT. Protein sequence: CASSLAGRGGTDTQYF.

The CDR3 region is CASSGTGGVGEAFF. CDR3 DNA: TGTGCCAGCTCCGGGACAGGGGGCGTCGGGGAAGCTTTCTTT. V and J are TRBV2 and TRBJ1-1; 12 bases are shared with TRBD1. The CDR3 sequence is 14 residues long. CDR1 and CDR2 (germline): SNHLY, FYNNEI. The trim removed 8 bases at V and 8 bases at J, leaving 9 bases unmatched.

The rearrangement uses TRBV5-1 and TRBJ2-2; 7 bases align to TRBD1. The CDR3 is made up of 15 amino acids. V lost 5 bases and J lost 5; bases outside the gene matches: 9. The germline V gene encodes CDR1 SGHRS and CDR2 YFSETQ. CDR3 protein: CASSSSGTETGELFF. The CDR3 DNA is TGCGCCAGCAGTTCATCAGGGACAGAGACCGGGGAGCTGTTTTTT.

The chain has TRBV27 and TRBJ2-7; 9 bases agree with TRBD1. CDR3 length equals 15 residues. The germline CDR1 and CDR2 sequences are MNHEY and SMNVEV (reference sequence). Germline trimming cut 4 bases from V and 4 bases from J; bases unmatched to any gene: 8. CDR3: CASSWASTGGYEQYF. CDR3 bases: TGTGCCAGCAGTTGGGCCTCGACAGGGGGTTACGAGCAGTACTTC.

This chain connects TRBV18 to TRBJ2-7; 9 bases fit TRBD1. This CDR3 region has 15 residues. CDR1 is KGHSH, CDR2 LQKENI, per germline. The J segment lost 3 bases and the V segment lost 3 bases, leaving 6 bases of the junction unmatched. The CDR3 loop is CASSPGAGQGYEQYF. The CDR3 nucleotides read TGTGCCAGCTCACCGGGGGCGGGACAGGGCTACGAGCAGTACTTC.

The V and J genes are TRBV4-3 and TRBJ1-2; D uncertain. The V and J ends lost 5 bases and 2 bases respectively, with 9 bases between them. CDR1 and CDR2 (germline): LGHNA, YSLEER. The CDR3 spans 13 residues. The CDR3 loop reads CASSAGRNYGYTF. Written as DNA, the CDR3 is TGCGCCAGCAGCGCGGGGAGGAACTATGGCTACACCTTC.

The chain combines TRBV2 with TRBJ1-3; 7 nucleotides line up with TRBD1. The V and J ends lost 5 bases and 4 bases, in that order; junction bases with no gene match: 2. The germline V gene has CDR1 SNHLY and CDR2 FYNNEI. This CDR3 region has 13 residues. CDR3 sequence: CASSPGQGNTIYF. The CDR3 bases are TGTGCCAGCAGTCCGGGACAGGGAAACACCATATATTTT.

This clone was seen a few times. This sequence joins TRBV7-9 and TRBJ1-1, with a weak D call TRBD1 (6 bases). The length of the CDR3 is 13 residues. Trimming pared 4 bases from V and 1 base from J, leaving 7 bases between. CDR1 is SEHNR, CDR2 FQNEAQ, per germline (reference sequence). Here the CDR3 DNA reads TGTGCCAGCAGCTGGGGGCCGAACACTGAAGCTTTCTTT. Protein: CASSWGPNTEAFF.

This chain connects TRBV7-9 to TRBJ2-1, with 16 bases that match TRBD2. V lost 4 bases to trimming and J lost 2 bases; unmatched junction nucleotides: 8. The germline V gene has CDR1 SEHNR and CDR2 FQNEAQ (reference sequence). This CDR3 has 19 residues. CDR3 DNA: TGTGCCAGCAGCTCGCCGGGACTAGCGGGGGGGCGCCCCTACAATGAGCAGTTCTTC. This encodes CASSSPGLAGGRPYNEQFF.